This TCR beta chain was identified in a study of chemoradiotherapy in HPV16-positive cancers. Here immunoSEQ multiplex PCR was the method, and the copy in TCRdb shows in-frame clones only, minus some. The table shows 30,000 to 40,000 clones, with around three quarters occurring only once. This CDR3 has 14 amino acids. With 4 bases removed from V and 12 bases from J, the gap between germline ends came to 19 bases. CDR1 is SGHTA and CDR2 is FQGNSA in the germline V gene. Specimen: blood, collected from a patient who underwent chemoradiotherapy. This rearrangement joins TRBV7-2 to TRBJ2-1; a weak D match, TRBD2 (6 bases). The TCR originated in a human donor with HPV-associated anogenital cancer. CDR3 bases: TGTGCCAGCAGCTCTGCGGGATTTCAGACGGGGCAGTTCTTC. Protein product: CASSSAGFQTGQFF.